Sequencing of this T cell receptor (beta chain) was carried out in a study of response to subunit inactivated influenza vaccine. Study outcomes and limitations: Each seasonal influenza vaccination, the authors suggested, recruits few new T cells.

TCRdb called the RT-PCR reads again in MiXCR, with one record for every CDR3 protein. Among around 750,000 distinct CDR3 sequences listed, about 20% were seen once. CDR3 length: 14 amino acids. The V segment lost 10 bases and the J segment 7 bases; nucleotides outside the gene matches: 4. Per the germline V gene, CDR1 is ENHRY and CDR2 is SYGVKD. A word on this clonotype: Its antigen is still unknown.

The chain carries TRBV10-3 and TRBJ2-1, with TRBD2 matching over 16 bases. The receptor's source is a man in his fifties or sixties who received an inactivated influenza vaccine. The source material was PBMCs from blood, sampled roughly 5 days after vaccination. CDR3 protein: CATGTSGGGNEQFF. In DNA, the CDR3 is TGTGCCACGGGGACTAGCGGGGGGGGAAATGAGCAGTTCTTC.